Each of the 30 T cell receptor beta chains below was sequenced from the same sample in a study of blood T cell repertoires in COVID-19. Assay: immunoSEQ multiplex PCR; the TCRdb copy retains only in-frame clones and omits some. The sample carries approximately 58,000 clones, 65% to 90% recorded once. Sequencing input: peripheral blood. Receptors were obtained from a woman aged 55-69 years with acute or convalescent COVID-19.

J is TRBJ1-2 and V is TRBV19; 9 bases fit TRBD1. The CDR3 spans 17 residues. The trim removed 4 bases at V and 5 bases at J, leaving 14 bases unmatched. CDR1 and CDR2 from the germline V gene are LNHDA and SQIVND (reference sequence). The CDR3 sequence is CASSTITPGQGEYGYTF. In DNA, the CDR3 is TGTGCCAGTAGTACCATTACCCCGGGACAGGGAGAATATGGCTACACCTTC.

The rearrangement uses TRBV6-4 and TRBJ2-3, with 8 bases matching TRBD2. This CDR3 has 15 residues. With V trimmed by 5 bases and J by 3 bases, 7 bases remained unmatched. Germline V lookup: CDR1 MRHNA, CDR2 SNTAGT. The CDR3 nucleotides are TGTGCCAGCAGTTTTTCCGGGGGGGCGACAGATACGCAGTATTTT. Amino acid sequence: CASSFSGGATDTQYF.

This clone was recorded once. The chain couples TRBV14 to TRBJ2-3, with D tentatively TRBD1 (5 bases). V was cut by 4 bases and J by 1 base, with 15 bases left in between. Germline lookup yields CDR1 SGHDN and CDR2 FVKESK. The CDR3 contains 16 residues. CDR3 protein: CASSPRILGGTDTQYF. Written as DNA, the CDR3 is TGTGCCAGCAGCCCCAGGATCCTAGGGGGCACAGATACGCAGTATTTT.

Worth noting for this clone: Other DNA sequences in this sample translate to the same CDR3. The chain carries TRBV5-1 and TRBJ2-2; TRBD2 agrees at 14 bases. Looked up from germline, CDR1 is SGHRS and CDR2 is YFSETQ. The CDR3 spans 18 residues. V shed 0 bases, J shed 6 bases, and the junction held 7 bases outside the gene matches. The CDR3 protein is CASSLGLAGGPKAGELFF. The CDR3 DNA is TGCGCCAGCAGCTTGGGACTAGCGGGGGGGCCGAAGGCCGGGGAGCTGTTTTTT. Drawing the rest from reference TRBV5-1 and TRBJ2-2, the complete variable domain is KAGVTQTPRYLIKTRGQQVTLSCSPISGHRSVSWYQQTPGQGLQFLFEYFSETQRNKGNFPGRFSGRQFSNSRSEMNVSTLELGDSALYLCASSLGLAGGPKAGELFFGEGSRLTVL.

This chain joins TRBV3-1 (or the pseudogene TRBV3-2) and TRBJ2-5; TRBD2 is a possible D gene (7 bases). V lost 2 bases, J lost 7 bases, and 17 bases lay in between. This CDR3 comprises 15 residues. Germline V gene sequence: CDR1 LGHDT, CDR2 YNNKEL (reference sequence). This chain's CDR3 is CASSQQTGGLGTQYF. CDR3 in DNA: TGTGCCAGCAGCCAACAAACGGGGGGCCTAGGGACCCAGTACTTC.

The gene calls are TRBV7-2 and TRBJ2-5; 12 nucleotides match TRBD2. V was clipped by 2 bases and J by 2 bases; unmatched bases: 6. The CDR3 spans 17 residues. The germline V gene has CDR1 SGHTA and CDR2 FQGNSA. The CDR3 sequence: CASSLRPSGGAQETQYF. CDR3 DNA: TGTGCCAGCAGCTTAAGGCCTAGCGGGGGGGCTCAAGAGACCCAGTACTTC.

The chain recombines TRBV5-1 with TRBJ1-1, with a possible D match to TRBD1 (5 bases). Germline V gives CDR1 SGHRS, CDR2 YFSETQ. V was trimmed by 0 bases and J by 1 base, leaving 10 bases between them. The CDR3 consists of 15 residues. The CDR3 reads CASSLAGRGNTEAFF. CDR3 nucleotide sequence: TGCGCCAGCAGCTTGGCTGGAAGGGGGAACACTGAAGCTTTCTTT. The entire variable domain, with the rest obtained from reference TRBV5-1 and TRBJ1-1, is as follows: KAGVTQTPRYLIKTRGQQVTLSCSPISGHRSVSWYQQTPGQGLQFLFEYFSETQRNKGNFPGRFSGRQFSNSRSEMNVSTLELGDSALYLCASSLAGRGNTEAFFGQGTRLTVV.

The chain recombines TRBV6-5 with TRBJ2-7, with 8 bases identical to TRBD1. This CDR3 has 14 residues. Germline assignment: CDR1 MNHEY and CDR2 SVGAGI. With 5 bases clipped from V and 1 base from J, the junction kept 4 bases outside the gene matches. The CDR3 protein is CASSHRGSSYEQYF. CDR3 DNA sequence: TGTGCCAGCAGTCACAGGGGGTCATCCTACGAGCAGTACTTC.

The chain has TRBV19 and TRBJ2-1, with D tentatively TRBD1 (5 bases). This CDR3 region has 15 residues. CDR1 is LNHDA, CDR2 SQIVND, per germline (reference sequence). V was cut by 9 bases and J by 5 bases, with 20 bases left in between. CDR3 sequence (DNA): TGTGCCAGCACTAATTGGCCTGGACACCACAATGAGCAGTTCTTC. Its translation is CASTNWPGHHNEQFF.

The V call is TRBV18, the J call TRBJ2-1; D gene unclear. Trimming pared 0 bases from V and 0 bases from J, leaving 9 bases between. This CDR3 has 16 amino acids. CDR1 and CDR2 (germline): KGHSH, LQKENI. CDR3 region: CASSPPTASSYNEQFF. The CDR3, as DNA: TGTGCCAGCTCACCACCTACAGCAAGCTCCTACAATGAGCAGTTCTTC.

The J gene is TRBJ2-2, the V gene TRBV10-3; D is possibly TRBD1 (5 bases). Germline-derived CDR1 and CDR2 are ENHRY and SYGVKD. V lost 6 bases, J lost 2 bases, and 10 bases lay in between. The CDR3 spans 14 residues. CDR3 region: CAIRTTDNTGELFF. DNA for the CDR3: TGTGCCATCAGAACGACAGATAACACCGGGGAGCTGTTTTTT.

This clone was detected only a few times. This chain links TRBV24-1 with TRBJ1-4; weak D call: TRBD1 (5 bases). Germline CDR1 is KGHDR and CDR2 is SFDVKD. The CDR3 covers 13 residues. V gave up 7 bases and J gave up 8 bases, with 13 bases separating them. CDR3 in amino acids: CATSGPRGEKLFF. The CDR3 region has the DNA TGTGCCACCAGCGGACCCCGGGGGGAAAAACTGTTTTTT.

V is TRBV19 and J is TRBJ2-5; D uncertain. The germline gives CDR1 LNHDA, CDR2 SQIVND (reference sequence). CDR3 length: 14 residues. Trimming cost V 4 bases and J 2 bases, with 11 bases left between them. CDR3 coding DNA: TGTGCCAGTAGTAACAGACGGTCTCAAGAGACCCAGTACTTC. This sequence encodes CASSNRRSQETQYF. Complete variable domain (other parts from reference TRBV19 and TRBJ2-5): DGGITQSPKYLFRKEGQNVTLSCEQNLNHDAMYWYRQDPGQGLRLIYYSQIVNDFQKGDIAEGYSVSREKKESFPLTVTSAQKNPTAFYLCASSNRRSQETQYFGPGTRLLVL.

This clone appeared once. The gene calls are TRBV9 and TRBJ2-1, with TRBD2 matching over 8 bases. Trimming cost V 0 bases and J 7 bases; bases outside gene matches: 3. CDR1 and CDR2 from the germline V gene are SGDLS and YYNGEE. The CDR3 contains 14 residues. CDR3 loop: CASSVGTSFNEQFF. For the CDR3, the DNA is TGTGCCAGCAGCGTAGGGACTAGCTTTAATGAGCAGTTCTTC.

The chain couples TRBV18 to TRBJ2-3; the D gene is possibly TRBD2 (7 bases). Germline V gives CDR1 KGHSH, CDR2 LQKENI. V was cut by 6 bases and J by 2 bases, with 21 bases left in between. The CDR3 length is 17 residues. CDR3 nucleotide sequence: TGTGCCAGCTCTTCTGAGGGGGGGCCGATTGCCACAGATACGCAGTATTTT. Translated: CASSSEGGPIATDTQYF.

The chain carries TRBV6-2 or TRBV6-3 and TRBJ1-5; D not resolved. The CDR3 is 17 amino acids. The germline gives CDR1 MNHEY, CDR2 SVGEGT. V shed 0 bases and J shed 0 bases, with 12 bases lying between them. The CDR3 reads CASSYSLGEASNQPQHF. The CDR3 DNA reads as TGTGCCAGCAGTTACTCCCTTGGCGAGGCTAGCAATCAGCCCCAGCATTTT.

V and J are TRBV19 and TRBJ1-5; unclear D gene. CDR1 LNHDA and CDR2 SQIVND come from the germline V gene (reference sequence). The CDR3 is 13 residues long. V dropped 3 bases and J dropped 5 bases, with 8 bases sitting between them. The CDR3 region is CASSISPDQPQHF. Written as DNA, the CDR3 is TGTGCCAGTAGTATTTCCCCGGATCAGCCCCAGCATTTT.

V usage is TRBV7-9 and J usage is TRBJ1-2; the D is unclear. CDR1 is SEHNR, CDR2 FQNEAQ, per germline (reference sequence). Trimming pared 1 base from V and 8 bases from J, leaving 14 bases between. This CDR3 region has 14 residues. The CDR3 here is CASSLVGRSLGYTF. For the CDR3, the DNA is TGTGCCAGCAGCTTAGTCGGTCGTTCGTTGGGCTACACCTTC.

The V call is TRBV5-1, the J call TRBJ1-4; 7 bases are a match to TRBD1. Losses at the gene ends were 4 bases for V and 3 bases for J; bases not matched to a gene: 6. Germline V gene sequence: CDR1 SGHRS, CDR2 YFSETQ. This CDR3 comprises 15 residues. CDR3 protein: CASSVTGFPNEKLFF. In DNA form, the CDR3 reads TGCGCCAGCAGCGTGACAGGGTTTCCTAATGAAAAACTGTTTTTT.

This chain uses TRBV29-1 with TRBJ1-3, with 9 bases lining up with TRBD1. There are 13 residues in the CDR3. Germline V lookup: CDR1 SQVTM, CDR2 ANQGSEA. Losses at the gene ends were 6 bases for V and 7 bases for J; bases not matched to a gene: 7. This CDR3 reads CSVGTGNGNTIYF. In DNA, the CDR3 is TGCAGCGTGGGGACAGGGAACGGCAACACCATATATTTT.

The rearrangement joins TRBV15 to TRBJ1-4; TRBD1 aligns across 7 bases. Germline CDR1 LNHNV, CDR2 YYDKDF (reference sequence). CDR3 length: 13 amino acids. Written as DNA, the CDR3 is TGTGAGGGGGCAGGAAACTTTAATGAAAAACTGTTTTTT. Its protein product is CEGAGNFNEKLFF. The full variable domain, completed using reference TRBV15 and TRBJ1-4, is DAMVIQNPRYQVTQFGKPVTLSCSQTLNHNVMYWYQQKSSQAPKLLFHYYDKDFNNEADTPDNFQSRRPNTSFCFLDIRSPGLGDTAMYLCEGAGNFNEKLFFGSGTQLSVL.

The CDR3 DNA is TGTGCCAGCTCACCACCGGGGGCTCGAGTTACTGGTAGGGTCGGAACTGAAGCTTTCTTT. Its translation: CASSPPGARVTGRVGTEAFF. This rearrangement joins TRBV18 to TRBJ1-1, with TRBD1 as a possible D gene (6 bases). Trimming removed 0 bases at V and 5 bases at J, with 28 bases between. CDR1 KGHSH and CDR2 LQKENI come from the germline V gene. The CDR3 totals 20 residues.

The chain joins TRBV30 to TRBJ1-1; D uncertain. The germline gives CDR1 GTSNPN, CDR2 SVGIG (reference sequence). The germline V and J ends were trimmed by 8 bases and 1 base, with 11 bases remaining between them. The CDR3 has 12 amino acids. CDR3 sequence (DNA): TGTGCCCTTAACGTCAGGAACACTGAAGCTTTCTTT. It translates to CALNVRNTEAFF.

The genes are TRBV7-9 and TRBJ1-4, with D possibly TRBD1 on 6 matching bases. The CDR3 has 18 residues. V was clipped by 3 bases and J by 7 bases, with 24 bases between them. CDR1 is SEHNR, CDR2 FQNEAQ, per germline (reference sequence). CDR3 loop: CASSFYQARQVNSEKLFF. DNA of the CDR3: TGTGCCAGCAGCTTCTACCAAGCACGACAGGTAAATAGTGAAAAACTGTTTTTT.

This chain links TRBV2 with TRBJ2-1; 9 bases are shared with TRBD1. Germline CDR1 SNHLY, CDR2 FYNNEI. The CDR3 runs 16 residues. V lost 6 bases to trimming and J lost 7 bases; unmatched junction nucleotides: 13. In nucleotides, the CDR3 is TGTGCCAGCAGGGCTACCCCGGGACAGGGAATAAATGAGCAGTTCTTC. Its translation: CASRATPGQGINEQFF. The full variable domain, completed using reference TRBV2 and TRBJ2-1, is EPEVTQTPSHQVTQMGQEVILRCVPISNHLYFYWYRQILGQKVEFLVSFYNNEISEKSEIFDDQFSVERPDGSNFTLKIRSTKLEDSAMYFCASRATPGQGINEQFFGPGTRLTVL.

The chain employs TRBV5-1 and TRBJ1-2; 10 bases are a match to TRBD1. The CDR3 loop spans 15 amino acids. Germline-derived CDR1 and CDR2 are SGHRS and YFSETQ. V shed 5 bases, J shed 3 bases, and the junction held 7 bases outside the gene matches. CDR3 in DNA: TGCGCCAGCAGTTGGGGGGACAGGGGAGACTATGGCTACACCTTC. Its translation is CASSWGDRGDYGYTF.

The rearrangement uses TRBV7-9 and TRBJ1-2; tentative D call: TRBD1 (6 bases). V gave up 5 bases and J gave up 4 bases, with 14 bases separating them. The germline gives CDR1 SEHNR, CDR2 FQNEAQ (reference sequence). The CDR3 extends over 14 amino acids. For the CDR3, the DNA is TGTGCCAGCAGCCCAGCGACAGGATCCTATGGCTACACCTTC. This gives the protein CASSPATGSYGYTF.

The chain recombines TRBV27 with TRBJ1-2; D may be TRBD1 (6 bases). The CDR3 totals 13 residues. V dropped 4 bases and J dropped 7 bases, with 13 bases sitting between them. CDR1 MNHEY and CDR2 SMNVEV come from the germline V gene (reference sequence). The CDR3 nucleotides are TGTGCCAGCAGTTCAGCAGGGGTATTTGGCTACACCTTC. It is translated as CASSSAGVFGYTF.

The V gene is TRBV5-6, the J gene TRBJ1-3; D uncertain. The V gene lost 4 bases and the J gene lost 0 bases, with 11 bases spanning the gap. This CDR3 contains 15 residues. The germline gives CDR1 SGHDT, CDR2 YYEEEE. The CDR3 DNA follows: TGTGCCAGCAGCCGCCAAGAGAGCTCTGGAAACACCATATATTTT. It is translated as CASSRQESSGNTIYF.

This rearrangement joins TRBV24-1 to TRBJ1-1, with D hard to call. CDR1 and CDR2 from the germline V gene are KGHDR and SFDVKD. The CDR3 runs to 15 residues. V was pared by 0 bases and J by 0 bases, with 7 bases between. CDR3 loop: CATSDLYGLNTEAFF. CDR3 DNA sequence: TGTGCCACCAGTGATTTGTACGGTTTGAACACTGAAGCTTTCTTT.